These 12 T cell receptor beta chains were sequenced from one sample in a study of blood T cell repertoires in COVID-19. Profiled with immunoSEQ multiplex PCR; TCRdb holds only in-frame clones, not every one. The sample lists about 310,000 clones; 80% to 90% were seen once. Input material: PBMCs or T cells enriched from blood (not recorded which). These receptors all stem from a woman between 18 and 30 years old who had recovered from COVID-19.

The CDR3 DNA follows: TGTGCCAGCAGCTCCGGGTTACTAGCATCCCCCTACAATGAGCAGTTCTTC. It translates to CASSSGLLASPYNEQFF. The rearrangement joins TRBV7-2 to TRBJ2-1; D possibly corresponds to TRBD2 (6 bases). The CDR3 covers 17 residues. Germline-derived CDR1 and CDR2 are SGHTA and FQGNSA. Trimming took off 4 bases at V and 2 bases at J, with 18 bases between the two ends.

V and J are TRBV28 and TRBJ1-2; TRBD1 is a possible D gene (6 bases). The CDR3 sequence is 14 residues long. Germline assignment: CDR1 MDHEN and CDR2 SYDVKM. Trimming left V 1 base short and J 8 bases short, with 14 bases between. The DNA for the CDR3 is TGTGCCAGCAGTTTATACAGGGAAGCGAAAGGCTACACCTTC. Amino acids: CASSLYREAKGYTF.

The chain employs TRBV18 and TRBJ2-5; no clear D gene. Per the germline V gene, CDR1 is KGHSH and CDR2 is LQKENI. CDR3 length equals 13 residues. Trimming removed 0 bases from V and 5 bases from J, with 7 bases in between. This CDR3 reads CASSPPNGETQYF. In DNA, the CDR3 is TGTGCCAGCTCACCACCGAACGGTGAGACCCAGTACTTC.

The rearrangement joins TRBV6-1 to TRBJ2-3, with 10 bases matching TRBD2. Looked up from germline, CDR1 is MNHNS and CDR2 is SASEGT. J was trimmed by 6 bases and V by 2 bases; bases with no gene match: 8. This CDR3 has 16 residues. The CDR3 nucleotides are TGTGCCAGCAGTGAACCAGCGGGGGGGCTGGGGGATACGCAGTATTTT. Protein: CASSEPAGGLGDTQYF.

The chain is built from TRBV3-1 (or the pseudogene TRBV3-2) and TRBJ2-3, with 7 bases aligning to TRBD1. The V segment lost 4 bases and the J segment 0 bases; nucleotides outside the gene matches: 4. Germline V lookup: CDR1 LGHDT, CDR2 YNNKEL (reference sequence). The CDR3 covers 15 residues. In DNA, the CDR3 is TGTGCCAGCAGCCGGGGACAGACTAGCACAGATACGCAGTATTTT. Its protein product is CASSRGQTSTDTQYF.

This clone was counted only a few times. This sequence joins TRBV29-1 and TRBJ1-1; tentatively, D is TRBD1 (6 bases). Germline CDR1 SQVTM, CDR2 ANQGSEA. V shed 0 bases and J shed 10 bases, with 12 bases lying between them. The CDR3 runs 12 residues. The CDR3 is CSVEEYREPAFF. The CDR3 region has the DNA TGCAGCGTTGAAGAATACAGGGAGCCAGCTTTCTTT. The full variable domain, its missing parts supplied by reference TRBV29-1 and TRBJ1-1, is SAVISQKPSRDICQRGTSLTIQCQVDSQVTMMFWYRQQPGQSLTLIATANQGSEATYESGFVIDKFPISRPNLTFSTLTVSNMSPEDSSIYLCSVEEYREPAFFGQGTRLTVV.

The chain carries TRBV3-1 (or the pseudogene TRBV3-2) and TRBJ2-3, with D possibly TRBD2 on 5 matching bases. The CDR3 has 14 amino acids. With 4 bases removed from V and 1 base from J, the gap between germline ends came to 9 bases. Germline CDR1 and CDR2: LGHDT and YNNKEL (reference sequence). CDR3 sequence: CASSPYGGTDTQYF. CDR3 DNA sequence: TGTGCCAGCAGCCCATACGGGGGCACAGATACGCAGTATTTT.

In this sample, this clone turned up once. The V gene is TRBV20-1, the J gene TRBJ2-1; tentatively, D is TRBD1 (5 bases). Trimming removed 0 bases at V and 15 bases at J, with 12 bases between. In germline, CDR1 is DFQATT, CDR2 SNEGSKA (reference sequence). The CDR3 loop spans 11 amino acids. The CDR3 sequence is CSARDRQGAFF. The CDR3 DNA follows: TGCAGTGCTAGAGATCGGCAGGGCGCGTTCTTC.

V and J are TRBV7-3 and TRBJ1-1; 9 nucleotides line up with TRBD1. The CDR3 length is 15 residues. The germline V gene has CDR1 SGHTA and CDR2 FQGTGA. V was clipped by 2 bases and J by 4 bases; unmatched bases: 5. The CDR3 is CASSLRATGGTEAFF. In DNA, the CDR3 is TGTGCCAGCAGCTTACGAGCGACAGGGGGCACTGAAGCTTTCTTT.

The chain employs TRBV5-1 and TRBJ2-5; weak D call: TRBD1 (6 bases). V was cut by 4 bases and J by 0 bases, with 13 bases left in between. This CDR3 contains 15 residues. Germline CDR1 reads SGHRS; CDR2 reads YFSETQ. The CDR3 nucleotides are TGCGCCAGCAGCCCCGGACAGAGCAACCAAGAGACCCAGTACTTC. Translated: CASSPGQSNQETQYF.

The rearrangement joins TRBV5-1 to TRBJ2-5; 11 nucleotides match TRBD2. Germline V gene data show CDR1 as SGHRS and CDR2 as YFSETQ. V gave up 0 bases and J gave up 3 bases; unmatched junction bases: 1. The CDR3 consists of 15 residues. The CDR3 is CASSLVLAGEETQYF. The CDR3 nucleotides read TGCGCCAGCAGCTTGGTACTAGCGGGGGAAGAGACCCAGTACTTC.

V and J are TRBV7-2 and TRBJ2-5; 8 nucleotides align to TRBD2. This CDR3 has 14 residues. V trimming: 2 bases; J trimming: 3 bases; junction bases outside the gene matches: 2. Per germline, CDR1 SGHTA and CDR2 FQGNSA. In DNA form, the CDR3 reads TGTGCCAGCAGCTTAATACTAGCGGAAGAGACCCAGTACTTC. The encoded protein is CASSLILAEETQYF.